This note documents a single TCR beta chain sequence. Trimming removed 7 bases from V and 6 bases from J; junction bases left unmatched: 1. The CDR3 spans 12 residues. Germline V gene lookup returns CDR1 SGHRS and CDR2 YFSETQ. Authors' analysis steps: Amplified reference gene primers provided the basis for estimating nucleated cell counts. Assay: immunoSEQ multiplex PCR; the TCRdb copy retains only in-frame clones and omits some. The V and J calls and clone size are taken from that table; D and trimming were inferred from the DNA. The profile shows about 160,000 clones, roughly four fifths of them singletons. The data derive from a study of blood T cell repertoires in COVID-19. Looking at the study overall: From T cells, B-cell-depleted T cells, or PBMCs came the material, which was cDNA or gDNA.

The receptor comes from a woman of 80 years or more with acute or convalescent COVID-19. Material for sequencing was peripheral blood. The chain combines TRBV5-1 with TRBJ1-6; 7 bases match TRBD1. The CDR3 region is CASRQGNSPLHF. The CDR3 coding sequence is TGCGCCAGCCGACAGGGTAATTCACCCCTCCACTTT. Based on the CDR3 plus reference TRBV5-1 and TRBJ1-6, the full variable domain is KAGVTQTPRYLIKTRGQQVTLSCSPISGHRSVSWYQQTPGQGLQFLFEYFSETQRNKGNFPGRFSGRQFSNSRSEMNVSTLELGDSALYLCASRQGNSPLHFGNGTRLTVT.